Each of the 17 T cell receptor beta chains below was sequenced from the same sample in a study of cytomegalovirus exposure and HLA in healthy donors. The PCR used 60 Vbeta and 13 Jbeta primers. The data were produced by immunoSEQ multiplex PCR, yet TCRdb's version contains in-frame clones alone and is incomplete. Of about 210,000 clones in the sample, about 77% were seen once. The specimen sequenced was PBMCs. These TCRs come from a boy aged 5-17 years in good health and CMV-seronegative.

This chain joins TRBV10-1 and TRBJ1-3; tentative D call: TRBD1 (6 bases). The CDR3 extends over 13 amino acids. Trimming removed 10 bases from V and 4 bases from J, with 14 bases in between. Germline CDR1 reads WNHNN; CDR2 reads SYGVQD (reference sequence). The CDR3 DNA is TGCGCCACCTCAACAGGGAACGGAAACACCATATATTTT. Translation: CATSTGNGNTIYF.

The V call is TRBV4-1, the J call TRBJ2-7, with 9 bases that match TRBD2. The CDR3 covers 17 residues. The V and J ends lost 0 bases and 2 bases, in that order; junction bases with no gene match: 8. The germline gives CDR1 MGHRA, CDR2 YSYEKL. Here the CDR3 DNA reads TGCGCCAGCAGCCAAGAGTTCGGCCTAGCGGGGACCTACGAGCAGTACTTC. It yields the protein CASSQEFGLAGTYEQYF.

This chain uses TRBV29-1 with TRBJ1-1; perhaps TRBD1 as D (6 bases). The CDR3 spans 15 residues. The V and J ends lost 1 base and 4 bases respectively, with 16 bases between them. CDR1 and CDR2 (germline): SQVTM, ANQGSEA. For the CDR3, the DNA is TGCAGCGTTGAAGGTAGCCCACAGGGTACCACTGAAGCTTTCTTT. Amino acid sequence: CSVEGSPQGTTEAFF.

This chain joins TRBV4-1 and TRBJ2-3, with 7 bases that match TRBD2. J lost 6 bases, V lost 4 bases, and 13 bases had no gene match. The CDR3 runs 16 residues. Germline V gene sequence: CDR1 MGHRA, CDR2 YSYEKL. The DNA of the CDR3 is TGCGCCAGCAGCCTCCAGCGGGGAGGGAGTCTTGATACGCAGTATTTT. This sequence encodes CASSLQRGGSLDTQYF.

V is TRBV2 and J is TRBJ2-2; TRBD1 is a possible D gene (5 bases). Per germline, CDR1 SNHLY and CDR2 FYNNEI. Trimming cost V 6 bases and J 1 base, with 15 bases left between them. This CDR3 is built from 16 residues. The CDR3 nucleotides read TGTGCCAGCAGGGGGCAGACAGTCATGAACACCGGGGAGCTGTTTTTT. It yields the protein CASRGQTVMNTGELFF.

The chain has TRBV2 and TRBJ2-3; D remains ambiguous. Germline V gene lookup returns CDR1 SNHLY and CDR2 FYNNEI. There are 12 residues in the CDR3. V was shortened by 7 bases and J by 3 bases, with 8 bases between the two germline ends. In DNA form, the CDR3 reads TGTGCCAGCAAGGAGCGTACAGATACGCAGTATTTT. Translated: CASKERTDTQYF.

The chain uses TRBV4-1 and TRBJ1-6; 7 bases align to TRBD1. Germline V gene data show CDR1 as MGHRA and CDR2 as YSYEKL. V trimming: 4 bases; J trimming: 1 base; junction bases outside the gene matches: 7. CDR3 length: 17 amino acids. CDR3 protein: CASSRYPGGSYNSPLHF. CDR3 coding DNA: TGCGCCAGCAGCCGGTACCCAGGGGGTTCCTATAATTCACCCCTCCACTTT.

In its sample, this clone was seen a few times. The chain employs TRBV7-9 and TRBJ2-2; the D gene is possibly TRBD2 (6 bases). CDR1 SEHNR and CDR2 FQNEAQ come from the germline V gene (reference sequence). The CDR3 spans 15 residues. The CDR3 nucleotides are TGTGGGGGCTTATGGGGAACGGGGGACACCGGGGAGCTGTTTTTT. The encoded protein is CGGLWGTGDTGELFF.

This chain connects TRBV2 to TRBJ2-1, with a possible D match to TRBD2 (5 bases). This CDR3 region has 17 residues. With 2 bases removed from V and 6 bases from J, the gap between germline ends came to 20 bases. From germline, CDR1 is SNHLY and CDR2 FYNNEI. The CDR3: CASSERSDGGLGNEQFF. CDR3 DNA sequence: TGTGCCAGCAGTGAAAGGTCCGACGGCGGACTCGGCAATGAGCAGTTCTTC.

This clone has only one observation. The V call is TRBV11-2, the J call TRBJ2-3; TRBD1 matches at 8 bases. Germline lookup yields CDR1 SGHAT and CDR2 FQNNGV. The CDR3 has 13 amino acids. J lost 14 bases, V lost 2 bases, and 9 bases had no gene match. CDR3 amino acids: CASSLTGTGDGYF. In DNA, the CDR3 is TGTGCCAGCAGCTTAACTGGGACAGGCGACGGGTATTTT.

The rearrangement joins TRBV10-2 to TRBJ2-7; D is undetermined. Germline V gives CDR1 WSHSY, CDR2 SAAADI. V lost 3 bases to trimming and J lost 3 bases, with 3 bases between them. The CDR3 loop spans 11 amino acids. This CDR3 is CASSDYYEQYF. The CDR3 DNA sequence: TGCGCCAGCAGTGATTACTACGAGCAGTACTTC.

The CDR3 reads CASSRDSGNTIYF. CDR3 nucleotide sequence: TGTGCCAGCAGTCGAGACTCTGGAAACACCATATATTTT. The rearrangement uses TRBV6-5 and TRBJ1-3; D is unresolved. Trimming removed 5 bases from V and 0 bases from J, with 5 bases in between. In germline, CDR1 is MNHEY, CDR2 SVGAGI. CDR3 length: 13 residues.

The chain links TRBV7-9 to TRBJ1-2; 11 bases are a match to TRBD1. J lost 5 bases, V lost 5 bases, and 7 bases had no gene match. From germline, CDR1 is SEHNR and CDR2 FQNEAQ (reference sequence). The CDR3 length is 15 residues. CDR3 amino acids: CASSIAGTGGYGYTF. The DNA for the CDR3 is TGTGCCAGCAGCATTGCGGGGACAGGGGGTTATGGCTACACCTTC.

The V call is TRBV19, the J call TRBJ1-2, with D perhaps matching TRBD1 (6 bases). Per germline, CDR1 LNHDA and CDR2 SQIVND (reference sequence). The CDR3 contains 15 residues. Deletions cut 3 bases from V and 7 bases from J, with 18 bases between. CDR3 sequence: CASSMGGAPRSGYTF. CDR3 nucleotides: TGTGCCAGTAGTATGGGGGGGGCGCCTCGGAGTGGCTACACCTTC.

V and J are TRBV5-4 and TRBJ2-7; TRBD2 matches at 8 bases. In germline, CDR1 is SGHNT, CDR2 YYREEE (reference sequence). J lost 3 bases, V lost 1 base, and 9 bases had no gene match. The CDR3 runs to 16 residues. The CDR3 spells CASSLRASGFFYEQYF. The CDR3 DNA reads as TGTGCCAGCAGCTTGAGGGCTAGCGGGTTCTTCTACGAGCAGTACTTC.

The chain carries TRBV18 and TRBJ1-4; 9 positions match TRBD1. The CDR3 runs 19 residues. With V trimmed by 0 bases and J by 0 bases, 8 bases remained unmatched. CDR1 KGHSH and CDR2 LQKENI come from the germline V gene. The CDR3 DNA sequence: TGTGCCAGCTCACCACCGGGACAGGGTACCTTTGCAACTAATGAAAAACTGTTTTTT. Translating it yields CASSPPGQGTFATNEKLFF.

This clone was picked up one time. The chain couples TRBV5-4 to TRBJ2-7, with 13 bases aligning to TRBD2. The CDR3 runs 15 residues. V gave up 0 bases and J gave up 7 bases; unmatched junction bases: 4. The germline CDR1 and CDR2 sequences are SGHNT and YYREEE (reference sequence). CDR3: CASSLGLAGGYEQYF. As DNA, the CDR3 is TGTGCCAGCAGCTTGGGACTAGCGGGAGGTTATGAGCAGTACTTC.